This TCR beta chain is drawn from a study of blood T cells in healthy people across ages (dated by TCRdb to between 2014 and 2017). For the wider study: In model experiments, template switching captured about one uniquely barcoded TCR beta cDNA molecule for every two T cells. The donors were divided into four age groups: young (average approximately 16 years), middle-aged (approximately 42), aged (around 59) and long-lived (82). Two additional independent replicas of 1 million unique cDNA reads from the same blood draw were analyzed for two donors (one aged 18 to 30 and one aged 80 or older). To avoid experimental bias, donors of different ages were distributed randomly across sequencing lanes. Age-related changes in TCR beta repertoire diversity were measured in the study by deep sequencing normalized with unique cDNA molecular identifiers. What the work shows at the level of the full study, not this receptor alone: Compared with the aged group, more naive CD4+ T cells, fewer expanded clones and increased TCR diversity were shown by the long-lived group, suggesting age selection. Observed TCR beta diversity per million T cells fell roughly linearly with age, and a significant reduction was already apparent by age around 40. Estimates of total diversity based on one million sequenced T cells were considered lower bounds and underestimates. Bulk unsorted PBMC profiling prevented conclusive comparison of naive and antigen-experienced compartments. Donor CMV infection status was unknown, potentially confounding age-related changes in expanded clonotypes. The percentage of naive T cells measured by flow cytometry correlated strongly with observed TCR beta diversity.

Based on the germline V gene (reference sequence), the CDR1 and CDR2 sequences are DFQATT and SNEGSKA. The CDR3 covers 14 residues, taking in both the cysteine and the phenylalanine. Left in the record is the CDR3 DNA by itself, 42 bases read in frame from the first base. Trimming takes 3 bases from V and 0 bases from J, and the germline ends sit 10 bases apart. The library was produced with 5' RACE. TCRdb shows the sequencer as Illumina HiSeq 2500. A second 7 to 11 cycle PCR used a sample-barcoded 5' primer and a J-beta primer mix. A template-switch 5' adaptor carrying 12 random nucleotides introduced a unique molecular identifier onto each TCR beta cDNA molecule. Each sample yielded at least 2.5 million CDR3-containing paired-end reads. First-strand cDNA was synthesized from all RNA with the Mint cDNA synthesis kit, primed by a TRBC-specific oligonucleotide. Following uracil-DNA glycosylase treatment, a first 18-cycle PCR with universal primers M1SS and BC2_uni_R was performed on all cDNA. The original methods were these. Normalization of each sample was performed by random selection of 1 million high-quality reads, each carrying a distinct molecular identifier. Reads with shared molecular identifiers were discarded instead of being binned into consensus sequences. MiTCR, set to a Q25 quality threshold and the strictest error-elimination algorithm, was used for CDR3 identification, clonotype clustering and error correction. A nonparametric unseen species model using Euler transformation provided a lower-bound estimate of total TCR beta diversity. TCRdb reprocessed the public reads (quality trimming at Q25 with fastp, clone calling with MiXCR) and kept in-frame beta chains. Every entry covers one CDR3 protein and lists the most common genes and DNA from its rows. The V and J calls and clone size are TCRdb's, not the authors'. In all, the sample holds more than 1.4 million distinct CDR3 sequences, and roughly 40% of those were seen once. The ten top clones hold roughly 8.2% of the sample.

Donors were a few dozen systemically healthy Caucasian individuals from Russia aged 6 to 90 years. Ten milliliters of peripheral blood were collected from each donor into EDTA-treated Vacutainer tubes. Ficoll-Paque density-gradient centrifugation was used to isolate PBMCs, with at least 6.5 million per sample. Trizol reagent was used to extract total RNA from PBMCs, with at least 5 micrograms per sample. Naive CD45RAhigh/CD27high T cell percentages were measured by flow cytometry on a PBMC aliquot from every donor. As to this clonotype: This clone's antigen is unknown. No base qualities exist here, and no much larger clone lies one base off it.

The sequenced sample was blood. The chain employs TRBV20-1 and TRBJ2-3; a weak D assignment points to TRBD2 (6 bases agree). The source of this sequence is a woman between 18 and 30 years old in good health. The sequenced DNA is TGCAGTGCTAGCCTGAGCGGGAGCACAGATACGCAGTATTTT. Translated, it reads CSASLSGSTDTQYF.